This TCR beta chain was sequenced for a study of T cells after yellow fever vaccination. About the study: For low cell numbers, libraries were made with SMART-Seq v4 Ultra Low Input. Study-level points and caveats: Few clonotypes appeared in both CD4 and CD8 compartments.

This clonotype was seen only a few times. Its antigen is as yet unknown. TCRdb fed the 5' RACE reads into MiXCR, producing one record per CDR3 protein. The data hold 250,000 to 350,000 distinct CDR3 sequences, with about 6.9% observed a single time. V was pared by 6 bases and J by 4 bases, with 15 bases between. This CDR3 has 14 residues. The source was PBMCs, collected more than 40 days after the first yellow fever vaccination. The chain links TRBV12-3 or TRBV12-4 to TRBJ1-1; TRBD1 is a possible D gene (6 bases). The clonotype originates from a man between 18 and 29 years old who received the YFV17D yellow fever vaccine. The CDR3 here is CASRGPRGPTEAFF. CDR3 in DNA: TGTGCCAGCAGAGGACCCAGGGGCCCCACTGAAGCTTTCTTT.